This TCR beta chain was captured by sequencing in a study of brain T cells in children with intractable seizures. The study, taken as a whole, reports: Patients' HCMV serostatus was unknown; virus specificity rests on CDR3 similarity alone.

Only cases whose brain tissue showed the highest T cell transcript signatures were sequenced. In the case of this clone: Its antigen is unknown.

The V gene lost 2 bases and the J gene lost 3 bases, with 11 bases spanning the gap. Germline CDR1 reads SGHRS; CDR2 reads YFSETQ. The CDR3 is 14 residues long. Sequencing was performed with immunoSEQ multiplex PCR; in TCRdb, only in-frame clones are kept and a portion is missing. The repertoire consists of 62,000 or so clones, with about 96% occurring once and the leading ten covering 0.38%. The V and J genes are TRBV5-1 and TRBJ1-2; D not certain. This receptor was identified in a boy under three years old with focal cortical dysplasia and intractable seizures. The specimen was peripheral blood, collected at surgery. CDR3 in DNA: TGCGCCAGCAGCTTACGTCCGGCCGACTATGGCTACACCTTC. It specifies CASSLRPADYGYTF. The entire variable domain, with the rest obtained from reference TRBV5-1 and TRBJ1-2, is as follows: KAGVTQTPRYLIKTRGQQVTLSCSPISGHRSVSWYQQTPGQGLQFLFEYFSETQRNKGNFPGRFSGRQFSNSRSEMNVSTLELGDSALYLCASSLRPADYGYTFGSGTRLTVV.